Listed below are T cell receptor beta chains from one sample, sequenced in a study of vaccination and CD4 T cells after COVID-19. TCRdb itself ran the PCR reads through MiXCR, one entry per CDR3 protein. The table includes about 5,600 distinct CDR3 sequences, approximately 32% detected once. For these TCRs, the target antigens are not known. Sequencing was performed on CD4+ T cells from blood, cultured in vitro, taken after SARS-CoV-2 vaccination. These receptors came from a human donor who had recovered from COVID-19. CDR3s include the opening cysteine and the closing phenylalanine or tryptophan. The D gene is left open where the match is weak. Clone size is given for some rows only: seen once, a few or many times, or a class if the clone is expanded.

D | J | size | length | V | CDR3 | DNA
NA | TRBJ2-1 | once | 18 | TRBV20-1 | CSARAYTGGALLVNEQFF | TGCAGTGCTAGAGCGTACACCGGGGGAGCCCTCCTTGTCAATGAGCAGTTCTTC
NA | TRBJ2-7 | few | 15 | TRBV25-1 | CASSEWGQGTYEQYF | TGTGCCAGCAGTGAATGGGGGCAGGGAACCTACGAGCAGTACTTC
NA | TRBJ1-2 | few | 14 | TRBV20-1 | CSARERTVGHGYTF | TGCAGTGCTAGAGAAAGGACAGTGGGTCATGGCTACACCTTC
NA | TRBJ2-1 | NA | 13 | TRBV6-2/TRBV6-3 | CASTIRSYNEQFF | TGTGCCAGCACCATTCGCTCCTACAATGAGCAGTTCTTC
TRBD1 | TRBJ2-3 | NA | 14 | TRBV4-1 | CASSQDWTGFTQYF | TGCGCCAGCAGCCAAGACTGGACAGGGTTTACGCAGTATTTT
TRBD2 | TRBJ2-7 | NA | 18 | TRBV27 | CASSSSLLTWERENEQYF | TGTGCCAGCAGTTCCTCACTCTTAACTTGGGAGCGGGAGAACGAGCAGTACTTC
TRBD1 | TRBJ1-6 | NA | 15 | TRBV6-5 | CASSSRTGRGSPLHF | TGTGCCAGCAGTTCCAGGACAGGGAGAGGCTCACCCCTCCACTTT
NA | TRBJ1-2 | NA | 12 | TRBV20-1 | CSARRDIRGYTF | TGCAGTGCGCGACGGGACATTCGGGGCTACACCTTC
NA | TRBJ1-2 | few | 14 | TRBV6-1 | CASSPAGSNYGYTF | TGTGCCAGCAGCCCCGCAGGGTCCAACTATGGCTACACCTTC
NA | TRBJ1-5 | NA | 16 | TRBV21-1 | CASSKGTGVSNQPQHF | TGTGCCAGCAGCAAGGGGACAGGGGTAAGTAATCAGCCCCAGCATTTT
NA | TRBJ2-3 | NA | 14 | TRBV20-1 | CSAQPGGVTDTQYF | TGCAGTGCCCAACCCGGGGGAGTAACAGATACGCAGTATTTT
NA | TRBJ2-7 | NA | 12 | TRBV11-3 | CASSSGRWEQYF | TGTGCCAGCAGCTCGGGACGGTGGGAGCAGTACTTC
NA | TRBJ1-5 | few | 13 | TRBV19 | CASGVDLNQPQHF | TGTGCCAGTGGGGTAGACCTTAATCAGCCCCAGCATTTT
TRBD1 | TRBJ1-1 | medium-sized | 15 | TRBV28 | CASRPSTGGNTEAFF | TGTGCCAGTAGGCCGTCGACAGGGGGGAACACTGAAGCTTTCTTT
NA | TRBJ2-3 | NA | 15 | TRBV28 | CASSREGGGTDTQYF | TGTGCCAGCAGTCGAGAAGGGGGTGGCACAGATACGCAGTATTTT
TRBD1 | TRBJ1-3 | NA | 14 | TRBV29-1 | CSADRTGAGNTIYF | TGCAGCGCCGACCGGACAGGGGCTGGAAACACCATATATTTT
NA | TRBJ1-2 | NA | 11 | TRBV28 | CASSTNYGYTF | TGTGCCAGCAGCACTAACTATGGCTACACCTTC
NA | TRBJ2-3 | NA | 16 | TRBV27 | CASSSQGAIVPGGQYF | TGTGCCAGCAGCTCACAAGGGGCAATAGTACCCGGGGGGCAGTATTTT
TRBD2 | TRBJ2-3 | few | 15 | TRBV7-3 | CASSSTSGGAYTQYF | TGTGCCAGCAGCTCGACTAGCGGGGGGGCGTATACGCAGTATTTT
NA | TRBJ1-5 | NA | 14 | TRBV6-1 | CASTGTYSNQPQHF | TGTGCCAGCACAGGGACCTATAGCAATCAGCCCCAGCATTTT
TRBD1 | TRBJ1-1 | NA | 15 | TRBV20-1 | CSARGDRGMNTEAFF | TGCAGTGCTAGGGGAGACAGGGGGATGAACACTGAAGCTTTCTTT
NA | TRBJ1-5 | NA | 14 | TRBV20-1 | CSARSTGANQPQHF | TGCAGTGCCAGATCGACAGGTGCGAATCAGCCCCAGCATTTT
NA | TRBJ2-7 | few | 13 | TRBV20-1 | CSTASARRYEQYF | TGCAGTACGGCATCAGCGAGGCGCTACGAGCAGTACTTC
NA | TRBJ1-2 | few | 12 | TRBV28 | CAVLRVDYGYTF | TGTGCCGTACTTCGTGTAGACTATGGCTACACCTTC
NA | TRBJ2-5 | medium-sized | 15 | TRBV6-1 | CASSRDTPPAGTQYF | TGTGCCAGCAGTCGGGACACCCCCCCAGCAGGGACCCAGTACTTC
NA | TRBJ1-1 | NA | 15 | TRBV20-1 | CSAKVFEQPNTEAFF | TGCAGTGCTAAAGTCTTTGAGCAGCCGAACACTGAAGCTTTCTTT
NA | TRBJ1-2 | NA | 10 | TRBV28 | CASRGFRYTF | TGTGCCAGCAGGGGGTTCCGCTACACCTTC